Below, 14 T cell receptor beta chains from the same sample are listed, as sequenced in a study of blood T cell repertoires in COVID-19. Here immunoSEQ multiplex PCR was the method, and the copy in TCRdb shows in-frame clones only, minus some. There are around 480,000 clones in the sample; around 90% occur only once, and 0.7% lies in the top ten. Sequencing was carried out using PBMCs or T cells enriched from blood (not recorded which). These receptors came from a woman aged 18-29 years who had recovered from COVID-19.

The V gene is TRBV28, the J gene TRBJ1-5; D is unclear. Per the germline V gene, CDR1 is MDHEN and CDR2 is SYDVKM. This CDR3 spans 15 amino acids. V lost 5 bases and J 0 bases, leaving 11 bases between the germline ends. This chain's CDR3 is CASSGSQNSNQPQHF. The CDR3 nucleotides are TGTGCCAGCAGTGGGTCACAGAATAGCAATCAGCCCCAGCATTTT. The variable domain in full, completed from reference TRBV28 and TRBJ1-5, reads DVKVTQSSRYLVKRTGEKVFLECVQDMDHENMFWYRQDPGLGLRLIYFSYDVKMKEKGDIPEGYSVSREKKERFSLILESASTNQTSMYLCASSGSQNSNQPQHFGDGTRLSIL.

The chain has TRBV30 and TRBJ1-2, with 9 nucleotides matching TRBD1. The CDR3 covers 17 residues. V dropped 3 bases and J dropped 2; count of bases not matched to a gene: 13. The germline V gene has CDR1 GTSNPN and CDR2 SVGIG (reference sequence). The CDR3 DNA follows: TGTGCCTGGAGCCACCTTTACAGGGGGCAAAGGAACTATGGCTACACCTTC. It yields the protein CAWSHLYRGQRNYGYTF. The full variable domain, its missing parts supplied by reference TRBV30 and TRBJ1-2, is SQTIHQWPATLVQPVGSPLSLECTVEGTSNPNLYWYRQAAGRGLQLLFYSVGIGQISSEVPQNLSASRPQDRQFILSSKKLLLSDSGFYLCAWSHLYRGQRNYGYTFGSGTRLTVV.

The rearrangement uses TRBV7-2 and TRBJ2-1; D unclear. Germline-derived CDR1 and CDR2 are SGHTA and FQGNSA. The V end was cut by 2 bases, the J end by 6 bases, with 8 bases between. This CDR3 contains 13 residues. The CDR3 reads CASSLPRRNEQFF. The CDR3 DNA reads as TGTGCCAGCAGCTTACCGCGTCGCAATGAGCAGTTCTTC.

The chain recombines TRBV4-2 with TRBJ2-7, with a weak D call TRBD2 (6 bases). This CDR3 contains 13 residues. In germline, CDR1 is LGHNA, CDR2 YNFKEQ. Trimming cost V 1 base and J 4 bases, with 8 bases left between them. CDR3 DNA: TGTGCCAGCAGCCAAGCCCGGGGGTACGAGCAGTACTTC. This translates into CASSQARGYEQYF.

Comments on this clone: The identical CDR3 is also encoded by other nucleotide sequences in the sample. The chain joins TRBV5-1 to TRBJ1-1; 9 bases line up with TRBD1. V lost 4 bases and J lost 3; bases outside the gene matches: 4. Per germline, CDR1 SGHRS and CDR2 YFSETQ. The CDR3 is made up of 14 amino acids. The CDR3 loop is CASSLTGGDTEAFF. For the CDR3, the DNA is TGCGCCAGCAGCCTGACAGGGGGGGACACTGAAGCTTTCTTT.

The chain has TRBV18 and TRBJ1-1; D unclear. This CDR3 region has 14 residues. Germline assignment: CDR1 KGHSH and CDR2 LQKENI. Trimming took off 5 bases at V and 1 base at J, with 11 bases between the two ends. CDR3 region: CASSSFNTNTEAFF. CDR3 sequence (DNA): TGTGCCAGCTCATCATTTAACACGAACACTGAAGCTTTCTTT.

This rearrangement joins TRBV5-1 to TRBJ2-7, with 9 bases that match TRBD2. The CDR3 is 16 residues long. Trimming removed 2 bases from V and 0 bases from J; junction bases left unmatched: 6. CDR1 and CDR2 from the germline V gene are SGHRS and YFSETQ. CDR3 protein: CASSFTAGGDSYEQYF. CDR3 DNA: TGCGCCAGCAGCTTTACAGCGGGGGGTGACTCCTACGAGCAGTACTTC.

CDR3 residues: CASSPTGGTNEKLFF. The CDR3 bases are TGTGCCAGCAGCCCTACAGGGGGCACTAATGAAAAACTGTTTTTT. This chain connects TRBV7-3 to TRBJ1-4; 9 bases match TRBD1. Germline loops: CDR1 SGHTA, CDR2 FQGTGA. The CDR3 extends over 15 amino acids. Trimming at V came to 5 bases and at J to 2 bases, leaving 3 bases not matched to a gene.

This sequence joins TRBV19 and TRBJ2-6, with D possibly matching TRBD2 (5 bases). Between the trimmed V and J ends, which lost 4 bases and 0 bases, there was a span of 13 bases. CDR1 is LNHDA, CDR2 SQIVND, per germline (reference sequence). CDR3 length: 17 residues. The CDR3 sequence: CASSRGLRSSGANVLTF. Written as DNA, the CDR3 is TGTGCCAGTAGTAGAGGGTTGCGCAGCTCTGGGGCCAACGTCCTGACTTTC. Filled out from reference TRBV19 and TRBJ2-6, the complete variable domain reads DGGITQSPKYLFRKEGQNVTLSCEQNLNHDAMYWYRQDPGQGLRLIYYSQIVNDFQKGDIAEGYSVSREKKESFPLTVTSAQKNPTAFYLCASSRGLRSSGANVLTFGAGSRLTVL.

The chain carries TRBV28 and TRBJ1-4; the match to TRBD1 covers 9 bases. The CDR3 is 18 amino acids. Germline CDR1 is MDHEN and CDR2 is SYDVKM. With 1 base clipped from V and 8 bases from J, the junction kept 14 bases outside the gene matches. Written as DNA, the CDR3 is TGTGCCAGCAGTTTATCAGCGGTAGGGACAGGGTTATTGGAAAAACTGTTTTTT. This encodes CASSLSAVGTGLLEKLFF.

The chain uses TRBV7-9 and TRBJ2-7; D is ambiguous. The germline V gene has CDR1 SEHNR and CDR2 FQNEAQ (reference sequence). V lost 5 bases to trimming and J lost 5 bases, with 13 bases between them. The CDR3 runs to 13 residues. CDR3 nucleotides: TGTGCCAGCAGCCCCCGCGGCGTCAACGAGCAGTACTTC. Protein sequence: CASSPRGVNEQYF.

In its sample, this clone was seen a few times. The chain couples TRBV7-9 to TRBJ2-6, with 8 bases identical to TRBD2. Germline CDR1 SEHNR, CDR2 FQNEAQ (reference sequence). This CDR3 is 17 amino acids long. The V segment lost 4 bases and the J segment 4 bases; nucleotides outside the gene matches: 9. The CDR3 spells CASSSSPGGGGANVLTF. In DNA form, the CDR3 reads TGTGCCAGCAGCTCCTCCCCGGGGGGGGGAGGGGCCAACGTCCTGACTTTC.

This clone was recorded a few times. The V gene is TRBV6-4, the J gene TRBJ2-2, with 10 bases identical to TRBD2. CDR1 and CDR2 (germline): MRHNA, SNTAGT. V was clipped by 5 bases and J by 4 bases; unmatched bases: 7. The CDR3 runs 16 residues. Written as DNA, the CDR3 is TGTGCCAGCAGTCTGAGCGGGGGGGATCTCACCGGGGAGCTGTTTTTT. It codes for CASSLSGGDLTGELFF.

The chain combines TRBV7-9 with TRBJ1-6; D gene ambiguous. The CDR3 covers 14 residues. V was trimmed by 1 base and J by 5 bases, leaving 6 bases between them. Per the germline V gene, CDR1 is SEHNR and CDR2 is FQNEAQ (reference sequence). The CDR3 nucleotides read TGTGCCAGCAGCTTAGACTTCAATAATTCACCCCTCCACTTT. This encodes CASSLDFNNSPLHF.